This T cell receptor (beta chain) is from a study of CD8 T cells in ankylosing spondylitis. General study findings and limits: Disease-linked clones proved CD8+ and comparatively uncommon in peripheral blood. Previous work reported some of these motif variants in the synovial fluid and blood of reactive arthritis.

TCRdb reanalysed the 5' RACE reads using MiXCR and keeps one entry per CDR3 protein. Seen here are some 87,000 distinct CDR3 sequences, under 30% observed once, and the top ten hold around 56%. The V end lost 6 bases, the J end lost 2 bases, and 11 bases lay between the germline ends. This CDR3 has 14 residues. This clonotype has a count of ten or more. Its antigen is unknown. The V and J genes are TRBV12-3 or TRBV12-4 and TRBJ1-5; the D gene is possibly TRBD1 (5 bases). This receptor was taken from a male donor with ankylosing spondylitis or in good health (not recorded which). The sample comprised blood, either unsorted or a sorted T cell fraction (not recorded which). CDR3 sequence: CASRLTGGNQPQHF. CDR3 DNA: TGTGCCAGCAGACTTACAGGCGGCAATCAGCCCCAGCATTTT.